This T cell receptor beta chain was identified during a study of OX40 agonist ivuxolimab in advanced cancers. Study-wide context: As their treatment, patients were administered ivuxolimab, an agonistic anti-OX40 (CD134) antibody.

A note on this clone: Its antigen is as yet unknown.

The CDR3 has 15 residues. Germline V CDR1 and CDR2: SGHRS, YFSETQ. Losses at the gene ends were 4 bases for V and 4 bases for J; bases not matched to a gene: 10. Regarding the study as a whole: Relative to CD4+, CD8+ T cells held more expanded clones on average. CD4+ and CD8+ blood T cells expanded clonally by week 6 at 0.1 to 3.0 mg/kg.

The method was immunoSEQ multiplex PCR; TCRdb's version includes in-frame clones alone and lacks a portion of them. The table records roughly 50,000 clones, over 60% of them present only once. This receptor was taken from an adult with an advanced solid tumor such as melanoma, head and neck, liver or kidney cancer. This material consisted of CD4+ or CD8+ T cells sorted from blood, taken in a trial of the OX40 agonist ivuxolimab. The chain employs TRBV5-1 and TRBJ2-5, with TRBD1 identical over 7 bases. CDR3 region: CASSQEQGFIETQYF. The DNA of the CDR3 is TGCGCCAGCAGCCAGGAACAGGGGTTCATAGAGACCCAGTACTTC.